Listed below are T cell receptor beta chains from one sample, sequenced in a study of blood T cell repertoires in COVID-19. Using immunoSEQ multiplex PCR, the repertoire was profiled, and TCRdb retains in-frame clones only, with some absent. The sample contains tens of thousands of clones, 90% of which appear only once. What was sequenced was peripheral blood. The receptors derive from a woman older than 75 with active or convalescent COVID-19. CDR3s include the opening cysteine and the closing phenylalanine or tryptophan. The D gene is left open where the match is weak. Expanded clones are given a class, and other clones once, few, many or no size at all.

d_gene,v_gene,j_gene,abundance,CDR3nt,CDR3aa
.,TRBV10-1,TRBJ2-7,.,TGCGCCAGCAGTGAGGGCCCCCAGGGCCCCTACGAGCAGTACTTC,CASSEGPQGPYEQYF
TRBD2,TRBV19,TRBJ2-5,.,TGTGCCAGTAGTATAGGGGACCGACTAGCGGGAAGGGGAGAGACCCAGTACTTC,CASSIGDRLAGRGETQYF
.,TRBV28,TRBJ1-1,.,TGTGCCAGCCTTCCTACGGGAAGATGGACTGAAGCTTTCTTT,CASLPTGRWTEAFF
TRBD1,TRBV19,TRBJ2-5,.,TGTGCCACCCGGGACAGGGGGAAGTCGGAGACCCAGTACTTC,CATRDRGKSETQYF
.,TRBV6-1,TRBJ1-5,few,TGTGCCAGCAGTGAAAAAAGGCCAGAGGATCAGCCCCAGCATTTT,CASSEKRPEDQPQHF
.,TRBV12-3/TRBV12-4,TRBJ1-6,.,TGTGCCAGCAGTTTATCCAGATATTCACCCCTCCACTTT,CASSLSRYSPLHF
.,TRBV20-1,TRBJ2-5,.,TGCAGTGCTAGTTCCCCAGCGGTGTACCAAGAGACCCAGTACTTC,CSASSPAVYQETQYF
TRBD1,TRBV19,TRBJ2-2,.,TGTGCCAGTACTAGACAGGGATGGACGGGGGAGCTGTTTTTT,CASTRQGWTGELFF
.,TRBV27,TRBJ2-1,.,TGTGCCAGCAGTGGATCTCCACAGGGTTCCTACAATGAGCAGTTCTTC,CASSGSPQGSYNEQFF
TRBD1,TRBV6-4,TRBJ1-5,.,TGTGCCAGCAGTGAGACCCAAAACAGGGGGCGCGGGCAGCCCCAGCATTTT,CASSETQNRGRGQPQHF
.,TRBV2,TRBJ1-4,once,TGTGCCAGCAGGCTGGGGGCGAATGAAAAACTGTTTTTT,CASRLGANEKLFF
.,TRBV3-1/TRBV3-2,TRBJ2-1,.,TGTGCCTGCAGTATACAGGGGGGGAACAATGAGCAGTTCTTC,CACSIQGGNNEQFF
TRBD1,TRBV7-2,TRBJ1-1,.,TGTGCCAGCAGCTTAGGACAGGGCCGGTTGACTGAAGCTTTCTTT,CASSLGQGRLTEAFF
.,TRBV27,TRBJ2-2,.,TGTGCCAGCAGTTTATGGCAGGGAAACACCGGGGAGCTGTTTTTT,CASSLWQGNTGELFF
.,TRBV28,TRBJ2-7,.,TGTGCCAGCATGAACAGGGTGGCCTACGAGCAGTACTTC,CASMNRVAYEQYF
.,TRBV15,TRBJ2-4,once,TGTGCCACCAGTATGTTATTAGCCAAAAACATTCAGTACTTC,CATSMLLAKNIQYF
TRBD1,TRBV6-5,TRBJ1-2,.,TGTGCCAGCAGTTACGCCGGACAGGGAGACTATGGCTACACCTTC,CASSYAGQGDYGYTF
TRBD2,TRBV10-3,TRBJ2-1,.,TGTGCCATCAGTGAAGGACTAGCGGGAGACGGGGATGAGCAGTTCTTC,CAISEGLAGDGDEQFF
TRBD1,TRBV3-1/TRBV3-2,TRBJ1-4,once,TGTGCCAGCAGCCAACATGGGACAGGGGGAAACGAACTGTTTTTT,CASSQHGTGGNELFF
.,TRBV19,TRBJ1-3,.,TGTGCCAGTAGCGTAACAGGGTCTGGAAACACCATATATTTT,CASSVTGSGNTIYF
.,TRBV5-1,TRBJ2-5,once,TGCGCCAGCAGCTCAGGGTTCGGAGGGGAGACCCAGTACTTC,CASSSGFGGETQYF
.,TRBV12-5,TRBJ2-1,.,TGTGCTAGTGGTCCGCGGAACAGGGACAATGAGCAGTTCTTC,CASGPRNRDNEQFF
.,TRBV6-2/TRBV6-3,TRBJ2-3,.,TGTGCCAGCAGTCTTAGCGGATACACAGATACGCAGTATTTT,CASSLSGYTDTQYF
.,TRBV24-1,TRBJ2-3,.,TGTGCCACCAGTGACCGGGTTCCAGATACGCAGTATTTT,CATSDRVPDTQYF
.,TRBV11-1,TRBJ2-5,.,TGTGCCAGCAGCCCAACCGGCTCACGGGGAGAGACCCAGTACTTC,CASSPTGSRGETQYF
.,TRBV2,TRBJ1-3,.,TGTGCCAGCAGTGAGGTTGGGGGGTACGGAAACACCATATATTTT,CASSEVGGYGNTIYF
TRBD1,TRBV6-5,TRBJ1-1,.,TGTGCCACTCGACAGGGGCTGGATACTGAAGCTTTCTTT,CATRQGLDTEAFF
TRBD1,TRBV10-2,TRBJ1-6,.,TGCGCCAGCAGCCCTAGGACAGGGAAGAATTCACCCCTCCACTTT,CASSPRTGKNSPLHF
TRBD2,TRBV4-1,TRBJ2-3,.,TGCGCCAGCAGCCTTAGGACTAGCGGCACAGATACGCAGTATTTT,CASSLRTSGTDTQYF
.,TRBV11-2,TRBJ1-5,.,TGTGCCAGCAGCTTTGGAGGGTCTAGCAATCAGCCCCAGCATTTT,CASSFGGSSNQPQHF
.,TRBV6-6,TRBJ2-6,.,TGTGCCAGCAGTCGACCGCCTAGCTCTGGGGCCAACGTCCTGACTTTC,CASSRPPSSGANVLTF
TRBD1,TRBV28,TRBJ1-4,.,TGTGCCAGCAGTTCGGGACAGGACGAAAAACTGTTTTTT,CASSSGQDEKLFF
TRBD1,TRBV9,TRBJ1-2,.,TGTGCCAGCAGCGTAGGGACAGGAGTGTATGGCTACACCTTC,CASSVGTGVYGYTF
.,TRBV19,TRBJ1-5,.,TGTGCCAGTAGTCGGGGGAAGGGGCCCCAGCATTTT,CASSRGKGPQHF
.,TRBV7-3,TRBJ1-6,.,TGTGCCAGCAGCTCCGGACAAGATTCACCCCTCCACTTT,CASSSGQDSPLHF
.,TRBV2,TRBJ2-2,once,TGTGCCAGCAGAGGAGCGGTCGGCACCGGGGAGCTGTTTTTT,CASRGAVGTGELFF
.,TRBV19,TRBJ1-3,once,TGTGCCAGTAGTATAAGGAGCCCAGGGGCAGGAAACACCATATATTTT,CASSIRSPGAGNTIYF
.,TRBV28,TRBJ1-5,.,TGTGCCAGCAGTTTGAACAGAAGCAGTAATAGCAATCAGCCCCAGCATTTT,CASSLNRSSNSNQPQHF
.,TRBV13,TRBJ2-7,.,TGTGCCAGCAGCTCTCCGACTCTCCCTTACGAGCAGTACTTC,CASSSPTLPYEQYF
TRBD2,TRBV10-3,TRBJ2-1,.,TGTGCCACCCTAGGCACGAGCGGGAGGGTCGATGAGCAGTTCTTC,CATLGTSGRVDEQFF
TRBD1,TRBV4-3,TRBJ2-1,.,TGCGCCAGCAGCCAAGATCTGACCCCCACAGGGGCCAATGAGCAGTTCTTC,CASSQDLTPTGANEQFF
.,TRBV29-1,TRBJ2-3,.,TGCAGCGTTGGATTAGGAGATTTCCCAGATACGCAGTATTTT,CSVGLGDFPDTQYF
TRBD2,TRBV2,TRBJ2-1,.,TGTGCCAGCAGTGGGACTAGCGGGAGATCTATCCGTCGGAATGAGCAGTTCTTC,CASSGTSGRSIRRNEQFF
.,TRBV27,TRBJ2-3,.,TGTGCCAGCAGACCTGTTGGGGGGGGCGAGGATACGCAGTATTTT,CASRPVGGGEDTQYF
.,TRBV7-2,TRBJ1-4,.,TGTGCCAGCAGCTTAGCACGGAGGGAAAAACTGTTTTTT,CASSLARREKLFF
.,TRBV3-1/TRBV3-2,TRBJ2-1,.,TGTGCCAGCGGGGAGAGGAAGCGAGGCTACAATGAGCAGTTCTTC,CASGERKRGYNEQFF
.,TRBV9,TRBJ2-1,few,TGTGCCAGCAGCGAGAGGGGGATTGGTGAGCAGTTCTTC,CASSERGIGEQFF
.,TRBV30,TRBJ2-7,.,TGTGCCTGGGGGGTCTATTACGAGCAGTACTTC,CAWGVYYEQYF